The rows below give T cell receptor beta chains drawn from one sample of a study of T cells in Graves' hyperthyroidism and ophthalmopathy. MiXCR was run by TCRdb on the multiplex PCR reads, yielding one entry per CDR3 protein. The sample gives under 500,000 distinct CDR3 sequences, 11% to 15% of which show up once; 25% to 30% is in the top ten. Sequenced sample: blood. Every receptor here comes from a man over 45 with Graves' ophthalmopathy. Both conserved end residues are part of each CDR3. The order of the fields is V gene, clone size, J gene, D gene, CDR3 DNA, CDR3 protein. A D gene is named only where the DNA matches it firmly. Not every row has a clone size; where given, it reads once, few, many or a size class.

TRBV20-1	NA	TRBJ2-2	TRBD2	TGCAGTGCACCGACTAGCGGGTCAACCCCCGGGGAGCTGTTTTTT	CSAPTSGSTPGELFF
TRBV10-3	many	TRBJ2-3	TRBD2	TGTGCCATCAGTGAAAAAGCGGGAGGACTAGATACGCAGTATTTT	CAISEKAGGLDTQYF
TRBV5-5	many	TRBJ2-6	NA	TGTGCCAGCACTACAGGCAACTCTGGGGCCAACGTCCTGACTTTC	CASTTGNSGANVLTF
TRBV2	many	TRBJ1-4	NA	TGTGCCAGCAGTGAAGGGGGTCAGAATGAAAAACTGTTTTTT	CASSEGGQNEKLFF
TRBV20-1	many	TRBJ1-1	NA	TGCAGTGCTAGAGCAGGCGCAAACGAAGCTTTCTTT	CSARAGANEAFF
TRBV27	many	TRBJ2-3	NA	TGTGCCAGCAGTTTAGTGGCTAGTGGCATGAATACGCAGTATTTT	CASSLVASGMNTQYF
TRBV29-1	few	TRBJ1-2	NA	TGCAGCGTTGAGATCTCCTATGGCTACACCTTC	CSVEISYGYTF
TRBV3-1	NA	TRBJ2-1	TRBD1	TGTGCCAGCAGCCAATCCGAGAGGACAGGGGAGGAGACCCAGTTCTTC	CASSQSERTGEETQFF
TRBV30	many	TRBJ1-2	TRBD1	TGTGCCTGGAGTAACAGGGGTTCTACAGGAGGCTACACCTTC	CAWSNRGSTGGYTF
TRBV29-1	NA	TRBJ2-7	TRBD2	TGCAGCGCCCGGTCTAGCGGGACCTACGAGCAGTACTTC	CSARSSGTYEQYF
TRBV2	NA	TRBJ2-7	NA	TGTGCCAGCAGCCTAGACAGGACATGCTACGAGCAGTACTTC	CASSLDRTCYEQYF
TRBV10-3	few	TRBJ1-4	NA	TGTGCCATCAGTGGTGTAGCAGGGCCTAATGAAAAACTGTTTTTT	CAISGVAGPNEKLFF